These T cell receptor beta chains were read from a single sample in a study of vaccination and CD4 T cells after COVID-19. From the PCR reads, TCRdb called clonotypes with MiXCR, one entry per CDR3 protein. The table lists some 10,000 distinct CDR3 sequences, 25% to 30% of them singletons. These receptors have no identified antigens. The sequencing sample was made of CD4+ T cells from blood, cultured in vitro. These receptors were collected from a human donor in good health. Each CDR3 is given with its conserved first and last residue. A D gene is named only where the DNA matches it firmly. A clone size is listed for some rows: how often the clone was seen (once, few, many), or a class if it is expanded.

j_gene: TRBJ2-5; v_gene: TRBV20-1; d_gene: TRBD2; abundance: -; CDR3nt: TGCAGTGCTAGATCTCCGACTAGCGGGAGTCGGGAGACCCAGTACTTC; CDR3aa: CSARSPTSGSRETQYF
j_gene: TRBJ2-7; v_gene: TRBV12-3/TRBV12-4; d_gene: TRBD2; abundance: -; CDR3nt: TGTGCCAGCAGTTTAGTGCCTAGCGGGAGAAGCGAGCAGTACTTC; CDR3aa: CASSLVPSGRSEQYF
j_gene: TRBJ1-5; v_gene: TRBV28; d_gene: -; abundance: few; CDR3nt: TGTGCCAGCAGTTTCAGGGACGCTCGTGTTTGGAGCAATCAGCCCCAGCATTTT; CDR3aa: CASSFRDARVWSNQPQHF
j_gene: TRBJ1-6; v_gene: TRBV20-1; d_gene: -; abundance: few; CDR3nt: TGCAGTGCAAACCCCCGGTCCTATAATTCACCCCTCCACTTT; CDR3aa: CSANPRSYNSPLHF
j_gene: TRBJ1-2; v_gene: TRBV28; d_gene: -; abundance: -; CDR3nt: TGTGCCAGCAGCCCCCCAGGGCTCTATGGCTACACCTTC; CDR3aa: CASSPPGLYGYTF
j_gene: TRBJ2-7; v_gene: TRBV10-3; d_gene: -; abundance: few; CDR3nt: TGTGCCATCAAACGGGCGGCAGGGCCCTACGAGCAGTACTTC; CDR3aa: CAIKRAAGPYEQYF
j_gene: TRBJ2-1; v_gene: TRBV6-2/TRBV6-3; d_gene: TRBD2; abundance: once; CDR3nt: TGTGCCAGCAGTTACTCGAGAATGGGAGGGCCCCACAATGAGCAGTTCTTC; CDR3aa: CASSYSRMGGPHNEQFF
j_gene: TRBJ1-2; v_gene: TRBV7-9; d_gene: TRBD1; abundance: -; CDR3nt: TGTGCCAGCAGCCGACCGGGACAGGGCCTAGGCTACACCTTC; CDR3aa: CASSRPGQGLGYTF
j_gene: TRBJ1-1; v_gene: TRBV12-5; d_gene: -; abundance: -; CDR3nt: TGTGCTAGTGGTTTGGAAGGGGGTTACACTGAAGCTTTCTTT; CDR3aa: CASGLEGGYTEAFF
j_gene: TRBJ2-1; v_gene: TRBV12-3/TRBV12-4; d_gene: -; abundance: -; CDR3nt: TGTGCCAGCAGTTTTGACAGGACTGAGCAGTTCTTC; CDR3aa: CASSFDRTEQFF
j_gene: TRBJ2-7; v_gene: TRBV20-1; d_gene: TRBD1; abundance: -; CDR3nt: TGCAGTGCTGTTACAGGGGAGATTGGCAACGAGCAGTACTTC; CDR3aa: CSAVTGEIGNEQYF
j_gene: TRBJ1-1; v_gene: TRBV20-1; d_gene: -; abundance: few; CDR3nt: TGCAGTGCTAGGACGACAGTGGATGCTTTCTTT; CDR3aa: CSARTTVDAFF
j_gene: TRBJ2-2; v_gene: TRBV6-5; d_gene: -; abundance: few; CDR3nt: TGTGCCAGCAGTTACTGGGGCCTGCTGGACACCGGGGAGCTGTTTTTT; CDR3aa: CASSYWGLLDTGELFF
j_gene: TRBJ2-7; v_gene: TRBV12-3/TRBV12-4; d_gene: TRBD2; abundance: -; CDR3nt: TGTGCCAGCAGTTTAGCGGGAGGGCCAAATGAGCAGTACTTC; CDR3aa: CASSLAGGPNEQYF
j_gene: TRBJ2-1; v_gene: TRBV9; d_gene: TRBD1; abundance: -; CDR3nt: TGTGCCAGCAGCGTAGGGACAGGGTACAATGAGCAGTTCTTC; CDR3aa: CASSVGTGYNEQFF
j_gene: TRBJ1-5; v_gene: TRBV28; d_gene: TRBD1; abundance: few; CDR3nt: TGTGCCAGCAGTGTCTGGGACAGTGAGAGAGGCAATCAGCCCCAGCATTTT; CDR3aa: CASSVWDSERGNQPQHF
j_gene: TRBJ2-1; v_gene: TRBV15; d_gene: TRBD2; abundance: -; CDR3nt: TGTGCCACCAGCAGAGCCCGGACTAGCGAGAATGAGCAGTTCTTC; CDR3aa: CATSRARTSENEQFF
j_gene: TRBJ2-7; v_gene: TRBV7-9; d_gene: TRBD2; abundance: few; CDR3nt: TGTGCCAGCAGCACCTTAGCGGGAGACGCCTACGAGCAGTACTTC; CDR3aa: CASSTLAGDAYEQYF
j_gene: TRBJ1-1; v_gene: TRBV27; d_gene: -; abundance: -; CDR3nt: TGTGCCAGCAGCCAGACCGGGGGGAACACTGAAGCTTTCTTT; CDR3aa: CASSQTGGNTEAFF
j_gene: TRBJ1-5; v_gene: TRBV30; d_gene: -; abundance: few; CDR3nt: TGTGGGATGGGGGTGGATTTGGGCAATCAGCCCCAGCATTTT; CDR3aa: CGMGVDLGNQPQHF
j_gene: TRBJ1-2; v_gene: TRBV19; d_gene: -; abundance: -; CDR3nt: TGTGCCAGTAGTATAGCCGCCAGGGTTGGCTACACCTTC; CDR3aa: CASSIAARVGYTF
j_gene: TRBJ2-1; v_gene: TRBV27; d_gene: TRBD2; abundance: few; CDR3nt: TGTGCCAGCAGTCAGCGGGAGGGTCGCAATGAGCAGTTCTTC; CDR3aa: CASSQREGRNEQFF